The source of this T cell receptor (beta chain) is a study of shared clonotypes between healthy human individuals. Study information: CD4 naive cells filled three plates per donor, CD4 memory three, CD8 naive two and CD8 memory one. Notes on the study in general: Blood alone was sampled, and tissue repertoires likely differ. Larger estimated richness was generally recorded for naive subsets relative to memory subsets.

Data came from immunoSEQ multiplex PCR; TCRdb stores just in-frame clones and leaves some out. The repertoire includes 2 million to 2.5 million clones, nearly 97% of them detected once, and approximately 0.13% sits in the top ten. The CDR3 runs 14 residues. From germline, CDR1 is SGHNT and CDR2 YENEEA. V dropped 5 bases and J dropped 3 bases, with 12 bases sitting between them. Worth noting for this clone: The antigen is not known.

This clonotype was sampled from a man aged 18 to 30 in good health. The sample comprised naive CD4+ T cells sorted from blood. Specified subset: CD45RA+ positively selected. The chain is built from TRBV11-3 and TRBJ2-3; TRBD2 is a possible D gene (5 bases). CDR3 sequence reads: CASSRTRGTDTQYF. The CDR3, as DNA: TGTGCCAGCAGCCGGACCCGGGGTACAGATACGCAGTATTTT.